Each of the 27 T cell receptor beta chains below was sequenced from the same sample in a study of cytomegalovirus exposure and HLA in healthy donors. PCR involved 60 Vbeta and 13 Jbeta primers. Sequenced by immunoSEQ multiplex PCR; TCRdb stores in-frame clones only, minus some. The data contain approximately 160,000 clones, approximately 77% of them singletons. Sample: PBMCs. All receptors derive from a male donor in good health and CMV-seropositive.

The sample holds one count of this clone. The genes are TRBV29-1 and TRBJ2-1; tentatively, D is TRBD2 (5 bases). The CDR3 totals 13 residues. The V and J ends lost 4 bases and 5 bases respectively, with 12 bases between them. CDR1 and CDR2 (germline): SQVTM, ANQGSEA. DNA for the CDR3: TGCAGCGTTGGGCCTAGCTCAAACAATGAGCAGTTCTTC. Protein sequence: CSVGPSSNNEQFF.

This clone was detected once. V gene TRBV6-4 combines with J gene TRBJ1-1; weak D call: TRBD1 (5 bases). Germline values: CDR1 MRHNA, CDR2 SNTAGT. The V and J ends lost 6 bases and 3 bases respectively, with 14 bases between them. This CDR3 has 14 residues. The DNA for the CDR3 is TGTGCCAGCAGGGAGAGCGGGGGTCACACTGAAGCTTTCTTT. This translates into CASRESGGHTEAFF.

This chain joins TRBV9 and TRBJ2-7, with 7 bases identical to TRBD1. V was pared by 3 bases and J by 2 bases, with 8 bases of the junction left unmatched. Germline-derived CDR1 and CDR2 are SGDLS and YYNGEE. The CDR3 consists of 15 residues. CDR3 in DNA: TGTGCCAGCAGCGCGCGACAGGGACCCACCTACGAGCAGTACTTC. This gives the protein CASSARQGPTYEQYF.

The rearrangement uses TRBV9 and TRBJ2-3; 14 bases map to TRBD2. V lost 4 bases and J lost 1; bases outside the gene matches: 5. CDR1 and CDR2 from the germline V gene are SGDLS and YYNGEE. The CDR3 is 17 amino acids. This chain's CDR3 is CASSLVTSGGGTDTQYF. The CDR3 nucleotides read TGTGCCAGCAGCCTGGTGACTAGCGGGGGGGGCACAGATACGCAGTATTTT. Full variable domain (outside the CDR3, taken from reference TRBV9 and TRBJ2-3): DSGVTQTPKHLITATGQRVTLRCSPRSGDLSVYWYQQSLDQGLQFLIQYYNGEERAKGNILERFSAQQFPDLHSELNLSSLELGDSALYFCASSLVTSGGGTDTQYFGPGTRLTVL.

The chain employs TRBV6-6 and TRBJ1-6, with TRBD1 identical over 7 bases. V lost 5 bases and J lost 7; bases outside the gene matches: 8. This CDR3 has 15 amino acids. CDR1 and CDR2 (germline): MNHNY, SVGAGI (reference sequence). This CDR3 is CASSPDRVENSPLHF. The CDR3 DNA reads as TGTGCCAGCAGTCCCGACAGGGTAGAGAATTCACCCCTCCACTTT.

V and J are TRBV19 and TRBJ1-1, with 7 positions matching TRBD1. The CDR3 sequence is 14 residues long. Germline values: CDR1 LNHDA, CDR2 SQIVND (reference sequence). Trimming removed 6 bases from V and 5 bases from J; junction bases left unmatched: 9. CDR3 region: CASSAGTVGTEAFF. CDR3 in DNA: TGTGCCAGTAGCGCCGGGACAGTGGGGACTGAAGCTTTCTTT.

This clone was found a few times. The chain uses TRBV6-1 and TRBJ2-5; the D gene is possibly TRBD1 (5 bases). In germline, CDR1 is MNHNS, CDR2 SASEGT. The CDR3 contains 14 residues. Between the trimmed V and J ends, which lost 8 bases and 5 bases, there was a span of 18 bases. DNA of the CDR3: TGTGCCAGCCTCCCCAGTCAGGGTAGGGAGACCCAGTACTTC. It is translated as CASLPSQGRETQYF.

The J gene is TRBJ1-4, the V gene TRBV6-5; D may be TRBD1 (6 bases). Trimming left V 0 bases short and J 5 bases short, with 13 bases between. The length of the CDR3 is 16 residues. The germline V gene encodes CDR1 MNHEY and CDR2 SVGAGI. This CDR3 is CASSYSRLTGNEKLFF. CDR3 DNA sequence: TGTGCCAGCAGTTACTCCCGGCTAACAGGGAATGAAAAACTGTTTTTT.

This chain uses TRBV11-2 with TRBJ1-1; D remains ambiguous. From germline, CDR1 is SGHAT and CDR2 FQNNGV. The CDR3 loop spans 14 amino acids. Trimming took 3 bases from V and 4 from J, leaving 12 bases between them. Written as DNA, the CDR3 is TGTGCCAGCAGCTTGATCCCCTTTAGCACTGAAGCTTTCTTT. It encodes CASSLIPFSTEAFF.

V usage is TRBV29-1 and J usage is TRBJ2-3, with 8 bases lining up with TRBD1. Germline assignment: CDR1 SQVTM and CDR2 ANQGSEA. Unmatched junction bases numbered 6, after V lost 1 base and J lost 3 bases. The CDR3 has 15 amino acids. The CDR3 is CSVEGGQGATDTQYF. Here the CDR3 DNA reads TGCAGCGTTGAAGGAGGGCAGGGGGCTACAGATACGCAGTATTTT.

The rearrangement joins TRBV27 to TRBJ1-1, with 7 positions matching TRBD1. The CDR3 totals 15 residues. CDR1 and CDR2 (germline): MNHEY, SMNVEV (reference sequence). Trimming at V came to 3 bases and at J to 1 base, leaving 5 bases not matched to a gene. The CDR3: CASSFRDRGNTEAFF. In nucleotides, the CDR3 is TGTGCCAGCAGTTTCAGGGACAGAGGGAACACTGAAGCTTTCTTT.

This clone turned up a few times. CDR3 DNA: TGTGCTAGTGGTTTGAGCGGAATGAACACTGAAGCTTTCTTT. Encoded protein: CASGLSGMNTEAFF. The chain employs TRBV12-5 and TRBJ1-1; D is unclear. This CDR3 spans 14 amino acids. Looked up from germline, CDR1 is LGHNT and CDR2 is FRNRAP. The V and J ends lost 2 bases and 0 bases respectively, with 7 bases between them.

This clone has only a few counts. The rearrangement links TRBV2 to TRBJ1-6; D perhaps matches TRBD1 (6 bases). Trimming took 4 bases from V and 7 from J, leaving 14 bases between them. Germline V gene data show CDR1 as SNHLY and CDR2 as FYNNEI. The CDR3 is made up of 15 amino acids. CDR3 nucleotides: TGTGCCAGCAGTGGGTCAGGGGCCGGGAATTCACCCCTCCACTTT. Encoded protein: CASSGSGAGNSPLHF.

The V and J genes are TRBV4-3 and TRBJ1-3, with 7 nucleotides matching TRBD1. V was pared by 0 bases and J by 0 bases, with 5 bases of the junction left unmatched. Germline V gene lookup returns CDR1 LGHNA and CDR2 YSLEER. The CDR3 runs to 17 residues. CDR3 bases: TGCGCCAGCAGCCAAGACCTCGGGACAGCCTCTGGAAACACCATATATTTT. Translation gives CASSQDLGTASGNTIYF.

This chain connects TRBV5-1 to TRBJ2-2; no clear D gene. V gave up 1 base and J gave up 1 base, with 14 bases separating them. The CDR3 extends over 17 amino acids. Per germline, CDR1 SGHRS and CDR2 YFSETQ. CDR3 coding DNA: TGCGCCAGCAGCTTGCTGGTGACTCCTAGGAACACCGGGGAGCTGTTTTTT. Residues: CASSLLVTPRNTGELFF.

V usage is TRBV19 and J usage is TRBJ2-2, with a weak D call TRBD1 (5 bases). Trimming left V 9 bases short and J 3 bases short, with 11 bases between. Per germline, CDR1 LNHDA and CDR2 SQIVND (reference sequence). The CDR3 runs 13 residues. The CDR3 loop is CASTDRYTGELFF. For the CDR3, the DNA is TGTGCCAGCACAGACAGATACACCGGGGAGCTGTTTTTT.

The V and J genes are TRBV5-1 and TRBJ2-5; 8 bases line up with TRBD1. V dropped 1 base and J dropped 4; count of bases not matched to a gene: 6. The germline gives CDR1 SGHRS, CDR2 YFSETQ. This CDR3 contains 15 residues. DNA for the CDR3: TGCGCCAGCAGCTTGACAGGGGGTAAGGGAGAGACCCAGTACTTC. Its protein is CASSLTGGKGETQYF. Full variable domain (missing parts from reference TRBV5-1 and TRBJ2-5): KAGVTQTPRYLIKTRGQQVTLSCSPISGHRSVSWYQQTPGQGLQFLFEYFSETQRNKGNFPGRFSGRQFSNSRSEMNVSTLELGDSALYLCASSLTGGKGETQYFGPGTRLLVL.

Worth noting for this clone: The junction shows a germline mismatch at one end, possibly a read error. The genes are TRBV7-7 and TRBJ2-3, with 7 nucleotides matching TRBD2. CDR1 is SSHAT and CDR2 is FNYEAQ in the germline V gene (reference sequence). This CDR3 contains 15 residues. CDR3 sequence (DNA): TGTGCTAGCAGCCCCAGCGGGGTTAGCACAGATACGCAGTATTTT. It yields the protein CASSPSGVSTDTQYF.

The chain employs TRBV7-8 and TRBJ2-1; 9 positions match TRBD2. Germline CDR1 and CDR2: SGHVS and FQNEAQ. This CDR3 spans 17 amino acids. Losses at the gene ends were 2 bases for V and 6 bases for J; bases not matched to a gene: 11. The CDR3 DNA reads TGTGCCAGCAGCTTAAGAGGCGGGGGGGCCCTGGGCAATGAGCAGTTCTTC. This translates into CASSLRGGGALGNEQFF.

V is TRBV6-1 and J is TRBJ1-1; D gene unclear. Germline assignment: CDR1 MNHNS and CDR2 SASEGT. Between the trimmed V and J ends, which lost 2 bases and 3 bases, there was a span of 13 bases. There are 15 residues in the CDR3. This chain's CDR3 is CASSEWSGWDTEAFF. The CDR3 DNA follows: TGTGCCAGCAGTGAATGGAGCGGGTGGGACACTGAAGCTTTCTTT.

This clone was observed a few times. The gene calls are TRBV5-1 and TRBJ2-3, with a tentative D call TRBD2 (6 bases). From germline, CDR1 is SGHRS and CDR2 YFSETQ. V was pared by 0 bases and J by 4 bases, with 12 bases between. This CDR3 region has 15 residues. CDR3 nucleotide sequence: TGCGCCAGCAGCTTGGTGGGGGGAGGCTCAGATACGCAGTATTTT. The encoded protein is CASSLVGGGSDTQYF.

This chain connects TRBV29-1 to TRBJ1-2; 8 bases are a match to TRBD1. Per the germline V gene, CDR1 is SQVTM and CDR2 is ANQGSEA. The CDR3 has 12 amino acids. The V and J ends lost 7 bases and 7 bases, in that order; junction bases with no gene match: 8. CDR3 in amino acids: CSAQQGEGGYTF. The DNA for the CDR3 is TGCAGCGCCCAACAGGGGGAAGGTGGCTACACCTTC.

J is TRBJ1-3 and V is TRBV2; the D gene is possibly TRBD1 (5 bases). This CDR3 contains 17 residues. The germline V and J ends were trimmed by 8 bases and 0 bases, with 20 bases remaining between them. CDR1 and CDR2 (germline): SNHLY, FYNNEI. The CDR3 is CASSVTTRDPSGNTIYF. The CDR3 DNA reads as TGTGCCAGCTCAGTGACCACCAGGGATCCCTCTGGAAACACCATATATTTT.

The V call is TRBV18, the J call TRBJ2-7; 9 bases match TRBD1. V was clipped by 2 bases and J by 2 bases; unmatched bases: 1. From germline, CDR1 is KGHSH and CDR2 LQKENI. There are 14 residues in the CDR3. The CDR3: CASSPGTGTYEQYF. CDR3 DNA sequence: TGTGCCAGCTCACCAGGGACAGGGACCTACGAGCAGTACTTC.

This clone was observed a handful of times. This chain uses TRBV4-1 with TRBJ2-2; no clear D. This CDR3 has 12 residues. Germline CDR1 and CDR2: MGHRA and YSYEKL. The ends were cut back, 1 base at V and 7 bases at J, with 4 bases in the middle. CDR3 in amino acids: CASSQVGGELFF. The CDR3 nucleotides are TGCGCCAGCAGCCAAGTCGGCGGGGAGCTGTTTTTT.

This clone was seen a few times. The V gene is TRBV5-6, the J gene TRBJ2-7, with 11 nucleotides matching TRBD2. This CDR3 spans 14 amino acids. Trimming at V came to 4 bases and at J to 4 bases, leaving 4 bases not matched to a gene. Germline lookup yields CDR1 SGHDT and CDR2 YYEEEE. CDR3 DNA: TGTGCCAGCAGCAGGAGACTAGCGGGGTACGAGCAGTACTTC. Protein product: CASSRRLAGYEQYF.

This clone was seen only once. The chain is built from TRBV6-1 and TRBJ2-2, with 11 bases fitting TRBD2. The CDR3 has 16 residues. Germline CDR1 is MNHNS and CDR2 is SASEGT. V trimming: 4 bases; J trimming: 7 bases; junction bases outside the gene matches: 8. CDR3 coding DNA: TGTGCCAGCAGTGTAATTAGCGGGGGGGTGAGCGGGGAGCTGTTTTTT. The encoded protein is CASSVISGGVSGELFF.